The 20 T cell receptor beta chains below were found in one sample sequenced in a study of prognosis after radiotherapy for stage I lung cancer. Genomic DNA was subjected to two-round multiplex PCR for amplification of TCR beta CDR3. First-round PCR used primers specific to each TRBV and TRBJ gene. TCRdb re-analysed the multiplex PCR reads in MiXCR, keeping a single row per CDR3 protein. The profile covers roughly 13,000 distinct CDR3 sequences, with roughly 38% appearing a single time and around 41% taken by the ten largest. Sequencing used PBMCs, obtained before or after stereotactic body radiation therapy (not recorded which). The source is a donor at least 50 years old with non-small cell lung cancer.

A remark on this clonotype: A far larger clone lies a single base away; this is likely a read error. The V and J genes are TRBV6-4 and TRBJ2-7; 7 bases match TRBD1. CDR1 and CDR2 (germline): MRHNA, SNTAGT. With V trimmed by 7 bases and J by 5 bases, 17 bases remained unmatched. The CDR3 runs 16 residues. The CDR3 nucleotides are TGTGCCAGCATCCGGAGAGGAGGACAGGTGGAGGACGAGCAGTACTTC. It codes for CASIRRGGQVEDEQYF.

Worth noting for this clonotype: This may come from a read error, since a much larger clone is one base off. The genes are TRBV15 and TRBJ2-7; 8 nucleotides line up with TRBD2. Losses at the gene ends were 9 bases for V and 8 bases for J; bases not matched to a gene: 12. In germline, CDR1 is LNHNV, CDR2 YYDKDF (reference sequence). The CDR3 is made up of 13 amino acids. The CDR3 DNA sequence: TGTGCCACAAAGCGGGAGAGGGGGGGCAAGCAGTACTTC. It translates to CATKRERGGKQYF.

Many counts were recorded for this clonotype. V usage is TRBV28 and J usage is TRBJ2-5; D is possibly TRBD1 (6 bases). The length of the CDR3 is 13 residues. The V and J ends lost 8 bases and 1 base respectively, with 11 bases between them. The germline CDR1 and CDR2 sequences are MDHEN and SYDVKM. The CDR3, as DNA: TGTGCCAGCGTGGGCAGGGGCCAAGAGACCCAGTACTTC. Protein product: CASVGRGQETQYF.

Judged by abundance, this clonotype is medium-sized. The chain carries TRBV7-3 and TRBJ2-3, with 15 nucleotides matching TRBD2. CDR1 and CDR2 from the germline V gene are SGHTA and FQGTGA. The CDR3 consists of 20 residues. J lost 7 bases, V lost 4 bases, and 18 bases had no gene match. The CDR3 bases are TGTGCCAGCAGCTCGGGACCGGGACTAGCGGGAGGACCAGACTTTAATACGCAGTATTTT. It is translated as CASSSGPGLAGGPDFNTQYF.

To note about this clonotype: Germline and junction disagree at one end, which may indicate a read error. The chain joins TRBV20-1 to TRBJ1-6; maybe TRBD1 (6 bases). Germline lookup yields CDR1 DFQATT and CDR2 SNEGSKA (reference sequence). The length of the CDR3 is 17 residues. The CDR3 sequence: CSAGEVRGEVNNSPLHF. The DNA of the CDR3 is TGCAGTGCTGGAGAAGTAAGGGGGGAGGTTAATAATTCACCCCTCCACTTT.

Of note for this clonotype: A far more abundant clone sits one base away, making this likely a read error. The chain's CDR3 is CASSSLQLNQPQHF. For the CDR3, the DNA is TGTGCCAGCAGTTCCTTACAGCTCAATCAGCCCCAGCATTTT. The chain is built from TRBV6-1 and TRBJ1-5; D ambiguous. The CDR3 runs to 14 residues. CDR1 and CDR2 (germline): MNHNS, SASEGT. Trimming pared 5 bases from V and 3 bases from J, leaving 11 bases between.

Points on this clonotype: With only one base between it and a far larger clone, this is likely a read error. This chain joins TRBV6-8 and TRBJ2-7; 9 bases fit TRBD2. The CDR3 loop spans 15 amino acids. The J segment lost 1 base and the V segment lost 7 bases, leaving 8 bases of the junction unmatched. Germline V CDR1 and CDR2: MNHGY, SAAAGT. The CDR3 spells CASIPGLAWSYEQYF. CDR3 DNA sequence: TGTGCCAGCATCCCTGGACTAGCGTGGTCCTACGAGCAGTACTTC.

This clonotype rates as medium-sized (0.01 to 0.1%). The CDR3 nucleotides are TGTGCCAGCAGCTCCTCAGGACAGGAGAACACCGGGGAGCTGTTTTTT. It is translated as CASSSSGQENTGELFF. V is TRBV7-8 and J is TRBJ2-2; 7 positions match TRBD1. Germline CDR1 and CDR2: SGHVS and FQNEAQ. The ends lost 4 bases at V and 1 base at J; junction bases unmatched: 6. CDR3 size: 16 residues.

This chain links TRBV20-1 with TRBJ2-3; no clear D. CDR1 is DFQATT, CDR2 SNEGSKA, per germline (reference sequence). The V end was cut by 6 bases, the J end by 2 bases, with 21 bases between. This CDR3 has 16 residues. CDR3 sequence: CSAQIESRRSTDTQYF. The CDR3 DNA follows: TGCAGTGCCCAGATAGAATCTAGGCGATCCACAGATACGCAGTATTTT.

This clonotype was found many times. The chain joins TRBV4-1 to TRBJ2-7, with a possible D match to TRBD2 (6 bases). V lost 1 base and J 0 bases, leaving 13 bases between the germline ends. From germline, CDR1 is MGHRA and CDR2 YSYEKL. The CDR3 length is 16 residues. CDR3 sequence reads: CASSQAVGSHSYEQYF. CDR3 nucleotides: TGCGCCAGCAGCCAAGCTGTCGGGAGTCACTCCTACGAGCAGTACTTC.

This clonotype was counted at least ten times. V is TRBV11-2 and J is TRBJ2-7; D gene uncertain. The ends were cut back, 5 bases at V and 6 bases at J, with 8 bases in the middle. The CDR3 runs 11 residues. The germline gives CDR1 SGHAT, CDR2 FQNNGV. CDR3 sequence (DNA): TGTGCCAGCAGCCTTCCGGGCGAGCAGTACTTC. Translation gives CASSLPGEQYF.

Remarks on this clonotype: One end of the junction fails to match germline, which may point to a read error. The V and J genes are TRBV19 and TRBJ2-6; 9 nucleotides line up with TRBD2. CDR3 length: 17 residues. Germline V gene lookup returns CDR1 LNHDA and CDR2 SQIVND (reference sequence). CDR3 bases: TGTGCCAGTAGGGAGCGGGGGGCACTGAGAGGGGCCAACGTCATGACTTTC. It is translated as CASRERGALRGANVMTF.

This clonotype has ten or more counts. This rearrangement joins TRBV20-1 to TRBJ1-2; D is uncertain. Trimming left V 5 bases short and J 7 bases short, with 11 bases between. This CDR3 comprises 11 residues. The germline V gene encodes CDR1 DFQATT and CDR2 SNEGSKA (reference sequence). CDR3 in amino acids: CSAPTGGGYTF. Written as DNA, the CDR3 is TGCAGTGCTCCAACGGGCGGTGGCTACACCTTC.

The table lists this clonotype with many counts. For the CDR3, the DNA is TGCGCCAGCAGCTTTGATAACTACGAGCAGTACTTC. Translated, it gives CASSFDNYEQYF. The chain links TRBV5-1 to TRBJ2-7; D remains unclear. This CDR3 comprises 12 residues. Germline V lookup: CDR1 SGHRS, CDR2 YFSETQ. Trimming took off 2 bases at V and 3 bases at J, with 6 bases between the two ends.

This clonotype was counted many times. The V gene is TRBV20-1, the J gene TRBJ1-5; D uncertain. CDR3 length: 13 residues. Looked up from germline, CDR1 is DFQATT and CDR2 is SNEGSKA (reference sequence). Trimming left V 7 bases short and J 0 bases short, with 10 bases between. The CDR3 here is CSVKEGSNQPQHF. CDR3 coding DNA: TGCAGTGTTAAGGAGGGTAGCAATCAGCCCCAGCATTTT.

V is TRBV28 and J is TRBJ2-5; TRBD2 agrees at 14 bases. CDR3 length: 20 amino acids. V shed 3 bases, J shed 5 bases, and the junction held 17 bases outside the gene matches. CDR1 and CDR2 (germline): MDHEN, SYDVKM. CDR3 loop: CASSFPGLAGDPGLTETQYF. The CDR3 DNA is TGTGCCAGCAGTTTTCCGGGACTAGCGGGGGATCCGGGTCTAACTGAGACCCAGTACTTC. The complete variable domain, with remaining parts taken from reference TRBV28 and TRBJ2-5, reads DVKVTQSSRYLVKRTGEKVFLECVQDMDHENMFWYRQDPGLGLRLIYFSYDVKMKEKGDIPEGYSVSREKKERFSLILESASTNQTSMYLCASSFPGLAGDPGLTETQYFGPGTRLLVL.

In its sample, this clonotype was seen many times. The CDR3 reads CASSQSAENTEAFF. CDR3 in DNA: TGCGCCAGCAGCCAATCCGCCGAGAACACTGAAGCTTTCTTT. The V gene is TRBV4-1, the J gene TRBJ1-1; D remains ambiguous. V was trimmed by 2 bases and J by 1 base, leaving 8 bases between them. This CDR3 has 14 amino acids. The germline CDR1 and CDR2 sequences are MGHRA and YSYEKL.

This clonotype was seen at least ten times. This CDR3 is CASSPLRGDVYEQYF. DNA for the CDR3: TGTGCCAGCAGCCCCCTCAGGGGGGACGTCTACGAGCAGTACTTC. V and J are TRBV7-6 and TRBJ2-7, with D possibly TRBD1 on 7 matching bases. Germline CDR1 and CDR2: SGHVS and FNYEAQ. The CDR3 length is 15 residues. V gave up 5 bases and J gave up 3 bases, with 17 bases separating them.

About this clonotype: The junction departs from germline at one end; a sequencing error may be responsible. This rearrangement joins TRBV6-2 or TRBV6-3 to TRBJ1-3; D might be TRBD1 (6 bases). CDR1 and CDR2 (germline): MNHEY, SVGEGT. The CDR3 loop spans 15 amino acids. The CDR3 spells CASSLQGTSGDTIYF. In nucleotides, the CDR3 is TGTGCCAGCAGTTTACAGGGAACCTCTGGAGACACCATATATTTT.

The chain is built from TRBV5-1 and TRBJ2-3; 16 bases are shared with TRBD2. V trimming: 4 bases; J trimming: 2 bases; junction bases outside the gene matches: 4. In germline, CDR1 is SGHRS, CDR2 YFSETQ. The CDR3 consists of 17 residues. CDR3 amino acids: CASSAGLAGGSTDTQYF. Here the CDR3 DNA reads TGCGCCAGCAGCGCGGGACTAGCGGGGGGGTCCACAGATACGCAGTATTTT.